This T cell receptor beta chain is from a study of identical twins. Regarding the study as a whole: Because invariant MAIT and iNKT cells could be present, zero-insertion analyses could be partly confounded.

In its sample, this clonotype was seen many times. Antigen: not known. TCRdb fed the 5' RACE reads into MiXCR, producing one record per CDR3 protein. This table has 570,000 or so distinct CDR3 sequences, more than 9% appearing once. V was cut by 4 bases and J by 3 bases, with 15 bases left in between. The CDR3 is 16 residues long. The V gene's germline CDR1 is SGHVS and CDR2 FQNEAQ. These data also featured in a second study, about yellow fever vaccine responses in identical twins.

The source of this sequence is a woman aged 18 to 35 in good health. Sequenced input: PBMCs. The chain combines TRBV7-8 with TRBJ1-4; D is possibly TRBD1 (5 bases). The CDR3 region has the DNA TGTGCCAGCAGCTGGGACGTAAGGATAGCTAATGAAAAACTGTTTTTT. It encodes CASSWDVRIANEKLFF. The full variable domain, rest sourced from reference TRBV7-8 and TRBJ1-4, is GAGVSQSPRYKVAKRGQDVALRCDPISGHVSLFWYQQALGQGPEFLTYFQNEAQLDKSGLPSDRFFAERPEGSVSTLKIQRTQQEDSAVYLCASSWDVRIANEKLFFGSGTQLSVL.